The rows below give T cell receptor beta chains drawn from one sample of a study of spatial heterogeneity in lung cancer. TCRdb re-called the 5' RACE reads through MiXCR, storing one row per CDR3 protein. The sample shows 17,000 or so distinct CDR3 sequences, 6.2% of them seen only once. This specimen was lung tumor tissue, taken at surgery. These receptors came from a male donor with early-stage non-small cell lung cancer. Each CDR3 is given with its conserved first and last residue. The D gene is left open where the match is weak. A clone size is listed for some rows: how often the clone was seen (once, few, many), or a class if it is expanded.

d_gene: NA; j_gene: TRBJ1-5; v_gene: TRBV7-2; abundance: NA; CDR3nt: TGTGCCAGCAGCTTAGGGACAGATAGCAATCAGCCCCAGCATTTT; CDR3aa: CASSLGTDSNQPQHF
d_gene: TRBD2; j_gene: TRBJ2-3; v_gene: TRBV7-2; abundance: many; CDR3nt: TGTGCCAGCAGCTTGGTAGCGGGAGGGGCCCCCAGGAGGCAGTATTTT; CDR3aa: CASSLVAGGAPRRQYF
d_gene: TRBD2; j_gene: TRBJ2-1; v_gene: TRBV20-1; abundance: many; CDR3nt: TGCAGTGCTCTCCCCCCCACTAGCGGGGGGTCGTACAATGAGCAGTTCTTC; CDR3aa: CSALPPTSGGSYNEQFF
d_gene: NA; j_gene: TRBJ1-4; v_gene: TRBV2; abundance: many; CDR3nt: TGTGCCAGCAGTGATCTCACGCAGGGAACTAATGAAAAACTGTTTTTT; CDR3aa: CASSDLTQGTNEKLFF
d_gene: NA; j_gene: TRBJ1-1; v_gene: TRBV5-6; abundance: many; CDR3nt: TGTGCCAGCATGAGGTTCGGTGAAGCTTTCTTT; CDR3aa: CASMRFGEAFF
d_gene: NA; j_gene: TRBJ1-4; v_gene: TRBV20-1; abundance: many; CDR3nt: TGCAGTACGGGGACGAGCGTTGATGAAAAACTGTTTTTT; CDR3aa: CSTGTSVDEKLFF
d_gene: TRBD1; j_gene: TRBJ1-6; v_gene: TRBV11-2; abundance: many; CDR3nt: TGTGCCAGCAGCTCCCCCTGGACAGGGGAGAATTCACCCCTCCACTTT; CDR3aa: CASSSPWTGENSPLHF
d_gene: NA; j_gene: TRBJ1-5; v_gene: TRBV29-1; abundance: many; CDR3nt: TGCAGCGTTGCTCCAGGGATCAATCAGCCCCAGCATTTT; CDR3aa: CSVAPGINQPQHF
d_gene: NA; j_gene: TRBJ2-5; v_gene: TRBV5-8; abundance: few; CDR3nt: TGTGCCAGCAGCTTGGGGGACCAAGAGACCCAGTACTTC; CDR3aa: CASSLGDQETQYF
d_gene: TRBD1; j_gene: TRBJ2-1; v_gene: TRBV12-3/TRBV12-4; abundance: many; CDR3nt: TGTGCCAGCAGCCCTCGACAGGGGCCCTACAATGAGCAGTTCTTC; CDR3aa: CASSPRQGPYNEQFF
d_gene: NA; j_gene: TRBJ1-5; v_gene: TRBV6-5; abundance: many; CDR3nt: TGTGCCAGCAGTACAGGACTCAATCAGCCCCAGCATTTT; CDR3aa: CASSTGLNQPQHF
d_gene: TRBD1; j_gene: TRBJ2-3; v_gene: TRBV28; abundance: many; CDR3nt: TGTGCCAGCAGCACAGGGGATACAGATACGCAGTATTTT; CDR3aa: CASSTGDTDTQYF
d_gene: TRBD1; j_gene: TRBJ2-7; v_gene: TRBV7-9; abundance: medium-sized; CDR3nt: TGTGCCAGCAGCTTAATCGGACAGGGGGCCCGGTCCTACGAGCAGTACTTC; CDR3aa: CASSLIGQGARSYEQYF
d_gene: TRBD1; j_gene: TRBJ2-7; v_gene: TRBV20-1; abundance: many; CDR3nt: TGCAGTGCTGTGCGTTCGGCAGGGGGCTCCTACGAGCAGTACTTC; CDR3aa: CSAVRSAGGSYEQYF
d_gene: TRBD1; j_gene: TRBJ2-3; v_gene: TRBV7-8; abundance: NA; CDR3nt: TGTGCCAGCAGCCAACGGGACAGTTCAACGGATACGCAGTATTTT; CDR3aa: CASSQRDSSTDTQYF
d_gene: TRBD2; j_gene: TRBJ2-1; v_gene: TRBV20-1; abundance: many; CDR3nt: TGCAGTGCTAGAATAGCGGGAGGCTATTACAATGAGCAGTTCTTC; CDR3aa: CSARIAGGYYNEQFF
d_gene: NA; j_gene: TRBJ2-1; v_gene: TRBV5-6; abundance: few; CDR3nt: TGTGCCAGCAGCCAGGACTCCACGCTCGAGTTCTTC; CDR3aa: CASSQDSTLEFF
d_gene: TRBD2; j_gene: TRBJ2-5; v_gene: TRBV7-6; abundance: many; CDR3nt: TGTGCCAGCAGCGCTAGCGGGGGACCCTGGGAGACCCAGTACTTC; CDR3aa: CASSASGGPWETQYF
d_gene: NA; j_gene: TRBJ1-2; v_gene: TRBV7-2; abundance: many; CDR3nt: TGTGCCAGCAGCTTAGCGGCAGGGAATAGGGCCTATGGCTACACCTTC; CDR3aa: CASSLAAGNRAYGYTF
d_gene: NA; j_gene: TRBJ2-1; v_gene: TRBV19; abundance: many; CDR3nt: TGTGCCAGTAGTCCGGGGGACAGTATAACCTACAATGAGCAGTTCTTC; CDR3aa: CASSPGDSITYNEQFF
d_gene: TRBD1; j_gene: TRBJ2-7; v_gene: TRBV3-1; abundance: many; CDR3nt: TGTGCCAGCAGCCCAGTGACAGGGGGCAGCTACGAGCAGTACTTC; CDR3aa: CASSPVTGGSYEQYF
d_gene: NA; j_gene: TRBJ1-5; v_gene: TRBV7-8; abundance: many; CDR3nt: TGTGCCAGCAGCTCCCGGGCTGGGGGGAGCAATCAGCCCCAGCATTTT; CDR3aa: CASSSRAGGSNQPQHF
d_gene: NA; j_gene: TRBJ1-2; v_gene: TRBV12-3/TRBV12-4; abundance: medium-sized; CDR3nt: TGTGCCAGCACCCTAATAACGGGGGGCAACTATGGCTACACCTTC; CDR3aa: CASTLITGGNYGYTF
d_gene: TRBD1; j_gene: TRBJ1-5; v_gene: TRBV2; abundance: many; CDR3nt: TGTGCCAGCAACCGGGACAGGGCGTTTGAGCCCCAGCATTTT; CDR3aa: CASNRDRAFEPQHF
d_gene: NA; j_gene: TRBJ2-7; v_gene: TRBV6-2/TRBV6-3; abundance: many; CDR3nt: TGTGCCAGCAGTTACTCGAGGCGGCGGGGGCCCACGGGGGAGCAGTACTTC; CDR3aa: CASSYSRRRGPTGEQYF
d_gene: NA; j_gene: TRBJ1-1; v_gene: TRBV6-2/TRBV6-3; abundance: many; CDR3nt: TGTGCCAGCAGTCCGAACACGGTGGTGAGGACTGAAGCTTTCTTT; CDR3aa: CASSPNTVVRTEAFF
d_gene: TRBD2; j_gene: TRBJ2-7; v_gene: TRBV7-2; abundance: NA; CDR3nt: TGTGCCAGCAGCTTACCCCGGGGGGGGGTTTCCTACGAGCAGTACTTC; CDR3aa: CASSLPRGGVSYEQYF
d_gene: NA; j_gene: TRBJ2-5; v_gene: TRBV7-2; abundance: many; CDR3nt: TGTGCCAGCAGCTTAAGCTCGGAGACCCAGTACTTC; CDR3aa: CASSLSSETQYF
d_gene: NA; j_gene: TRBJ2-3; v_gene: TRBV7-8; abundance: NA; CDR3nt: NA; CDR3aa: CASSFYICSALRADTQYF
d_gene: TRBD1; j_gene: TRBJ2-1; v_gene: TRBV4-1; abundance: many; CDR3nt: TGCGCCAGCAGCCAAGTCCCCGGGACAGTTTACAATGAGCAGTTCTTC; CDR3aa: CASSQVPGTVYNEQFF
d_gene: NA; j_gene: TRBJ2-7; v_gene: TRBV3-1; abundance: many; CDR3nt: TGTGCCAGCAGCTCCCGTTACGAGCAGTACTTC; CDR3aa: CASSSRYEQYF
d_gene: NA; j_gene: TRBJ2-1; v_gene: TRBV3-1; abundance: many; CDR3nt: TGTGCCAGCAGCCAAGATCTTTCCCTAGAGCGGGAGCAGTTCTTC; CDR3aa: CASSQDLSLEREQFF
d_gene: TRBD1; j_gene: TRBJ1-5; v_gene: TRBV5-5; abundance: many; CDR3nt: TGTGCCAGCAGCTTTGGAGGGACAGGGGAGCAGCCCCAGCATTTT; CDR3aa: CASSFGGTGEQPQHF
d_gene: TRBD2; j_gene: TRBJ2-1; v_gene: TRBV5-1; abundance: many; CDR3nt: TGCGCCAGCAGCTTGGGATTACTAGCGGGAGGAGGCGGTGAGCAGTTCTTC; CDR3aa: CASSLGLLAGGGGEQFF
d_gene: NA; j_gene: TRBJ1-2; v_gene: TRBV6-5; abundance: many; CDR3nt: TGTGCCAGCAGTTACTCGAATGGGAGGGTCCAGGGGCAATCTAACTATGGCTACACCTTC; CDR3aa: CASSYSNGRVQGQSNYGYTF
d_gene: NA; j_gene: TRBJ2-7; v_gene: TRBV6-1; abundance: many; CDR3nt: TGTGCCAGCTTCGAGGGTTCCTACGAGCAGTACTTC; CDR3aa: CASFEGSYEQYF
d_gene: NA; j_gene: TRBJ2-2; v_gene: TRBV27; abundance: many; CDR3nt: TGTGCCAGCAGTTCCTCATACACTAGATTGTTGGTCACCGGGGAGCTGTTTTTT; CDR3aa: CASSSSYTRLLVTGELFF
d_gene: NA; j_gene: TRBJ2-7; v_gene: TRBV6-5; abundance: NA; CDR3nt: TGTGCCAGCAGTCCTGGGGACCTTGGGAAGCAGTACTTC; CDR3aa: CASSPGDLGKQYF
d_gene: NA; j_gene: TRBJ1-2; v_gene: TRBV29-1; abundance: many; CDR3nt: TGCAGCGTTCCGGATCCGGGTAGCTACACCTTC; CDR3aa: CSVPDPGSYTF
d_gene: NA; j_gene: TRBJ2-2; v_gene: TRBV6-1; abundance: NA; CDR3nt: TGTGCCAGCAGTGTTCAGGCAAACACCGGGGAGCTGTTTTTT; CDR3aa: CASSVQANTGELFF
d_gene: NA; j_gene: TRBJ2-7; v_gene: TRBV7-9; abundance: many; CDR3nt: TGTGCCAGCAGCTTAAAGGTTCCCTCCCGGAGCTCCTACGAGCAGTACTTC; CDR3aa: CASSLKVPSRSSYEQYF
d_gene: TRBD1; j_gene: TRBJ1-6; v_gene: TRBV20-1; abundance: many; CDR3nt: TGCAGTGCTAGACACAGGGGCTCCTATAATTCACCCCTCCACTTT; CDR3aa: CSARHRGSYNSPLHF
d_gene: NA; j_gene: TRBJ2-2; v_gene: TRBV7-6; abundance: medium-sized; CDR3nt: TGTGCCAGCAGCTTAGATGGGCAGGGGGGCACCGGGGAGCTGTTTTTT; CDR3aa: CASSLDGQGGTGELFF
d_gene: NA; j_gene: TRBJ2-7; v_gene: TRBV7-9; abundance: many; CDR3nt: TGTGCCAGCAACCTACAGGGAGACGAGCAGTACTTC; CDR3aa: CASNLQGDEQYF
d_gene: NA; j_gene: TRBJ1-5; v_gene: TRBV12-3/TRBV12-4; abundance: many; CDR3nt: TGTGCCAGCAGTTTATGGTCAGGGGTAAGCAACAATCAGCCCCAGCATTTT; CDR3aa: CASSLWSGVSNNQPQHF
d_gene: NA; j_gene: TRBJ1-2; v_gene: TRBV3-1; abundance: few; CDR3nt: TGTGCCAGCAGCCAGTCAGGGCCGGATGGCTATGGCTACACCTTC; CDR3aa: CASSQSGPDGYGYTF
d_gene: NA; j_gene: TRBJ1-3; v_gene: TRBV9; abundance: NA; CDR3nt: TGTGCCAGCAGCGTATCTCAGGGAAACACCATATATTTT; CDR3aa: CASSVSQGNTIYF
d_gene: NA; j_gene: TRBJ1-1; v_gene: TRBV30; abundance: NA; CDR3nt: TGTGCCTGGAGTTCTGGGATGAACACTGAAGCTTTCTTT; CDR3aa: CAWSSGMNTEAFF
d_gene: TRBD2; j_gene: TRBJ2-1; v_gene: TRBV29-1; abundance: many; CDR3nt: TGCAGCGGGACTAGCGGAAACAATGAGCAGTTCTTC; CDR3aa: CSGTSGNNEQFF
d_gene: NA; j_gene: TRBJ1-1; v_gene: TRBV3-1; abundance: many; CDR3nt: TGTGCCAGCAGCCAAGGTTTGACCAACACTGAAGCTTTCTTT; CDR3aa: CASSQGLTNTEAFF
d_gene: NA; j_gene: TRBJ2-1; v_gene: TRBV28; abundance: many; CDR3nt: TGTGCCAGCACCCACATTAAGGAGCAGTTCTTC; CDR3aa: CASTHIKEQFF
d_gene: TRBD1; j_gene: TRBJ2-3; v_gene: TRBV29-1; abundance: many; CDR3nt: TGCAGCGTTGAGGGGACAGGGGGAAGGACAGATACGCAGTATTTT; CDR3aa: CSVEGTGGRTDTQYF
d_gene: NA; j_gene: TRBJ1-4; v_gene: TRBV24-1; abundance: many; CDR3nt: TGTGCCACCAGTGAATCTGGGACGGGTGTGGGTGAAAAACTGTTTTTT; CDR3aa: CATSESGTGVGEKLFF
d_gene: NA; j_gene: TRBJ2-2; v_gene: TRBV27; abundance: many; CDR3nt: TGTGCCAGCAGTTGGGGGAGAGGGACCGGGGAGCTGTTTTTT; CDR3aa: CASSWGRGTGELFF
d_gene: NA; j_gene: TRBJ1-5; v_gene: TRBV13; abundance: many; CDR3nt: TGTGCCAGCAGCTTCGGACGGGGGCTGGGCAATCAGCCCCAGCATTTT; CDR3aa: CASSFGRGLGNQPQHF
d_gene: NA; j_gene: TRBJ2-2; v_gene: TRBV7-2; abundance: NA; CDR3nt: TGTGCCAGCAGCTTAGGGCCTTCCTACACCGGGGAGCTGTTTTTT; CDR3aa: CASSLGPSYTGELFF
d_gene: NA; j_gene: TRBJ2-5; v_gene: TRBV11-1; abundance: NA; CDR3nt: TGTGCCAGCAGCTTACAGGGAGGAGAGACCCAGTACTTC; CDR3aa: CASSLQGGETQYF
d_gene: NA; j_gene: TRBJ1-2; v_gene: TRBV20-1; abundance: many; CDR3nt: TGCAGTGCTAGAGTGCAGGGACATTATATGGGCTATGGCTACACCTTC; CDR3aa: CSARVQGHYMGYGYTF
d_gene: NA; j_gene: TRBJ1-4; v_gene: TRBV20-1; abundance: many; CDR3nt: TGCAGTGTCCCGATCCCCAACGAAAAACTGTTTTTT; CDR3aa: CSVPIPNEKLFF
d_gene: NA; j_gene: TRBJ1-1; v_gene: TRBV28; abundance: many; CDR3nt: TGTGCCAGCAGCCCAGACCTCTTTCTGAACACTGAAGCTTTCTTT; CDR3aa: CASSPDLFLNTEAFF